This record concerns one T cell receptor beta chain sequence. The clone's antigen remains unknown. The input lacks base qualities; no much larger clone sits a single base away. The data derive from a study of CD8+ T cells in alopecia areata listed by TCRdb under 2018. At the level of the whole study: The treated patients took part in an open-label pilot trial in which moderate-to-severe alopecia areata was treated with oral tofacitinib at 5 to 10 mg twice daily. Tofacitinib was administered for 6 to 18 months, and 6 months of follow-up off drug were then conducted to assess delayed response and recurrence. The SALT score, which quantifies the percentage of affected scalp surface area, was used to measure disease severity in treated patients. In both human patients and the C3H/HeJ mouse model, the study applied high-throughput TCRbeta sequencing to look at T cell clonal expansion in alopecia areata. Scalp tissue and sorted CD4+ and CD8+ peripheral blood T cells from patchy and totalis/universalis alopecia areata patients and from healthy controls were covered by human TCRbeta sequencing. Tofacitinib-treated patients had biopsies at baseline and at 4 and 24 weeks of treatment, with a later scalp biopsy in several patients. Scalp clonality was compared among normal scalp (n=4), patchy alopecia areata scalp (n=8), and alopecia totalis/universalis scalp (n=8). RNA came from the PAXgene miRNA kit for fixed scalp, the miRNeasy kit for PBMCs, and the RNeasy kit for mouse skin. immunoSEQ multiplex PCR using 35 Vbeta forward primers and 13 Jbeta reverse primers was used to amplify TCRbeta CDR3 regions. Beyond this particular receptor, the publication reports: The treated cohort was small, with a single nonresponder, so links between baseline CD8+ expansion and response need larger studies. Lesional scalp, especially in alopecia totalis/universalis, showed higher clonality and more expanded CD8+ clones than normal scalp, suggesting antigenic drive. With tofacitinib, both scalp clonality and the number of expanded CD8+ clones among the top 100 scalp clones went down significantly. Many expanded lesional clones persisted in scalp and blood during tofacitinib treatment, which may partly explain relapse after stopping treatment. TCR sequences shared between patients were less clear than in mice, possibly partly because of HLA diversity in the patient population. Unlike mouse skin, which is dominated by gammadelta T cells, normal human skin has resident alphabeta T cells that are also sequenced, and this complicates analysis of the scalp TCR repertoire.

Sample treatment or condition, as interpreted from the label and publication: oral pan-JAK inhibitor, 5-10 mg twice daily. From alopecia areata patients, peripheral blood was collected along with lesional scalp punch biopsies. After PBMCs were isolated by density centrifugation and stained for CD3, CD4 and CD8, a FACSAria was used to sort CD4+ and CD8+ T cells. Library construction relied on the immunoSEQ multiplex PCR assay. For TCR sequencing, RNA was extracted from every sample and reverse transcribed into cDNA to serve as template. SuperScript III was used for first-strand cDNA synthesis, primed with a 2:1 mix of oligo-dT and random hexamers. A synthetic immune receptor repertoire was used to measure amplification bias, and any remaining bias was corrected computationally. Per the original workflow: After raw reads were preprocessed to remove errors, the CDR3 was defined following IMGT conventions as running from the conserved cysteine to phenylalanine. Clonality was computed as 1 minus the Shannon entropy, with the entropy normalized by log2 of the number of productive unique TCRs. CD4 or CD8 identity of scalp clones was inferred by cross-referencing scalp TCRbeta sequences with sorted blood CD4 and CD8 repertoires. Sourced from immuneACCESS, this table was stored by TCRdb with only in-frame sequences that have V and J called. A share of the clones is absent; for the studies checked, an unresolved V gene accounts for under half, and the remainder has no known explanation. For V, J and clone size, that table is used; D and trimming come from the DNA. The sample records 180,000 or so clones, 50% to 75% of which are singletons. The ten largest clones capture approximately 16% of the sample.

At the junction V is shortened by 6 bases and J by 5 bases; bases outside the gene matches: 9. Taken from the germline V gene, the CDR1 and CDR2 loops are SQVTM and ANQGSEA. The CDR3 holds 13 amino acids from the cysteine to the phenylalanine. Of all the DNA, just the CDR3 is kept, 39 bases in frame from base 1. The chain links TRBV29-1 with TRBJ2-5, and 7 junction bases match TRBD1. The sequencing here drew on CD4+ T cells sorted from blood, taken at approximately week 56, from a patient treated with tofacitinib. The receptor comes from a human donor with alopecia areata. The DNA is TGCAGCGTCCGCAGACAGGGTGGGGAGACCCAGTACTTC. It translates to CSVRRQGGETQYF.